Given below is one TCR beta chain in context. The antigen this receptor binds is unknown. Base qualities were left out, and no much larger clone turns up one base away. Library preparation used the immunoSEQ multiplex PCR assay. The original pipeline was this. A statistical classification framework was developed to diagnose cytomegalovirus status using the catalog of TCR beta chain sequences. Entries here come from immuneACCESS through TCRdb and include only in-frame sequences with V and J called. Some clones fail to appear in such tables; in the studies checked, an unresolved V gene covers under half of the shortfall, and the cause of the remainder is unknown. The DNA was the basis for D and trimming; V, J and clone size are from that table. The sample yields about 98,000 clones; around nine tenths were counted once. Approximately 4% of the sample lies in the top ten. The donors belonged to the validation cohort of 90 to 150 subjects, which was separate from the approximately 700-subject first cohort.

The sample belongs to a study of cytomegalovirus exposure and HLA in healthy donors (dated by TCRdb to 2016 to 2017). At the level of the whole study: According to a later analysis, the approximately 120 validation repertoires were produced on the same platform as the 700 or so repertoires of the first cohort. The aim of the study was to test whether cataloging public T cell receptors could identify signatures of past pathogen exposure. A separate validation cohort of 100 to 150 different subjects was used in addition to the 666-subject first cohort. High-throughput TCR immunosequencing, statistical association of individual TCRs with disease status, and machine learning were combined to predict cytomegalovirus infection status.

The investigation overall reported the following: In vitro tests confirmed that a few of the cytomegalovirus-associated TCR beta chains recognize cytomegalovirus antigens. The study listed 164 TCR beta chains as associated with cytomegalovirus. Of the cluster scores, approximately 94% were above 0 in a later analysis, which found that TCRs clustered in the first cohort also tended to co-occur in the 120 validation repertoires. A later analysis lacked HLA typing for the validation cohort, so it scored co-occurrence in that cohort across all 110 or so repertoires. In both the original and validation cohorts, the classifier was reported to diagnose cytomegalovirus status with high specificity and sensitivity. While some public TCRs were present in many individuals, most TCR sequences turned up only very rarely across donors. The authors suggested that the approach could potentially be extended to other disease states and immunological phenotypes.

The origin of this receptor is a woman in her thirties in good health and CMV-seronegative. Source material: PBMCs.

The sequence in DNA is TGCAGCGTTGTGATTTTAGGAGGGGACAGCAATCAGCCCCAGCATTTT. This codes for CSVVILGGDSNQPQHF. The V and J genes are TRBV29-1 and TRBJ1-5; matching of 5 bases hints at TRBD1 as the D gene. V is reduced by 4 bases and J by 1 base, leaving a spacing of 17 bases between them. In the germline V gene, CDR1 corresponds to SQVTM and CDR2 to ANQGSEA. The CDR3 measures 16 amino acids from cysteine to phenylalanine. CDR3 DNA only is kept here, 48 bases in frame from base 1.